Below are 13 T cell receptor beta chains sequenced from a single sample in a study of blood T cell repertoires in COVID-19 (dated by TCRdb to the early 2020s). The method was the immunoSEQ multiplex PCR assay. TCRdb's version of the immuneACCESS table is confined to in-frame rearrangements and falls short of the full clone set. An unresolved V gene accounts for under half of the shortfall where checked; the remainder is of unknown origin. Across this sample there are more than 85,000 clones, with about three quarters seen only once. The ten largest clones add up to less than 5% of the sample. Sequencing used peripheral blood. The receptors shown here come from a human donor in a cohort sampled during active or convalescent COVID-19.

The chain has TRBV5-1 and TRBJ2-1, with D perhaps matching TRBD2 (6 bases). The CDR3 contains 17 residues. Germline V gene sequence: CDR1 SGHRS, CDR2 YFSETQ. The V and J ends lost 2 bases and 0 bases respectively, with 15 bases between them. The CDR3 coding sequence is TGCGCCAGCAGCTTCCGGGACTCCCTTTTCTCCTACAATGAGCAGTTCTTC. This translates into CASSFRDSLFSYNEQFF.

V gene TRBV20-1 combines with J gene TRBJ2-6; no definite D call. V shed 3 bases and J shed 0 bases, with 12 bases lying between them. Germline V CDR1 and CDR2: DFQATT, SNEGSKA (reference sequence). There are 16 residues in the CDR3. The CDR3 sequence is CSASSRLNSGANVLTF. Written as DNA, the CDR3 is TGCAGTGCTAGTAGCAGACTCAACTCTGGGGCCAACGTCCTGACTTTC.

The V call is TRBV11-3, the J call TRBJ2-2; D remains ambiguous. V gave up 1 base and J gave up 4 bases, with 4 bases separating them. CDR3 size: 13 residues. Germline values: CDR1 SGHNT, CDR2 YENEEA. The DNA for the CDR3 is TGTGCCAGCAGCTTAGTAGCCACCGGGGAGCTGTTTTTT. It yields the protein CASSLVATGELFF.

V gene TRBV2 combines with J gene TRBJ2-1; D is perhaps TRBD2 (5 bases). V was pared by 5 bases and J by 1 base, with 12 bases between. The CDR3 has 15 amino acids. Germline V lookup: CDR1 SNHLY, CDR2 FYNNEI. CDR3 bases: TGTGCCAGCAGTCGCGGACTTTCATCCTACAATGAGCAGTTCTTC. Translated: CASSRGLSSYNEQFF.

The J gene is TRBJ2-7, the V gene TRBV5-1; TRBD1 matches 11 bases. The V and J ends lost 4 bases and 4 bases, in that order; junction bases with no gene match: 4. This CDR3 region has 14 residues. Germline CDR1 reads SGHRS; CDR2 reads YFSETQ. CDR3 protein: CASSGDRGSYEQYF. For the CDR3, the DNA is TGCGCCAGCAGCGGGGACAGGGGGTCTTACGAGCAGTACTTC.

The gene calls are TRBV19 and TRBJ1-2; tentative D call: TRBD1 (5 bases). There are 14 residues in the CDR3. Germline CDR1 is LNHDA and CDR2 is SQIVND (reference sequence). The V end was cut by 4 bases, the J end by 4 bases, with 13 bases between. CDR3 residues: CASSRRRGLYGYTF. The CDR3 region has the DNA TGTGCCAGTAGTAGAAGACGGGGACTCTATGGCTACACCTTC.

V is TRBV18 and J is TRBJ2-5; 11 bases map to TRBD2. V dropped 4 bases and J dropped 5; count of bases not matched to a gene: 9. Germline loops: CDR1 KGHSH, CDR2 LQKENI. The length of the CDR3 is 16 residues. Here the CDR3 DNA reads TGTGCCAGCTCACAACAAAGACTAGCGGGATCGGAGACCCAGTACTTC. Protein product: CASSQQRLAGSETQYF.

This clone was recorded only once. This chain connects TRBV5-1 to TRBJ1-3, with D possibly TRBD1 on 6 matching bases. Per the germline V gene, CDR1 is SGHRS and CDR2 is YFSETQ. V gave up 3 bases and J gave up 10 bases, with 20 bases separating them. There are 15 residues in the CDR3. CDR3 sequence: CASSSGQNSRRTIYF. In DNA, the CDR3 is TGCGCCAGCAGCTCTGGACAGAATAGTAGGAGGACCATATATTTT.

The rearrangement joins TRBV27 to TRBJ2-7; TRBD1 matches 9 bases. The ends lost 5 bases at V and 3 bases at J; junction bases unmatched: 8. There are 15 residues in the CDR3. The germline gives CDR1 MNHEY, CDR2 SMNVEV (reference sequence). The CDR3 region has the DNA TGTGCCAGCAGTCCGCTTGGACAGGGGATCTACGAGCAGTACTTC. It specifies CASSPLGQGIYEQYF.

CDR3 sequence: CASSQNAGLVDGYTF. CDR3 DNA: TGCGCCAGCAGCCAAAATGCAGGGTTAGTGGATGGCTACACCTTC. This chain uses TRBV4-1 with TRBJ1-2, with D maybe TRBD1 (5 bases). The germline V and J ends were trimmed by 2 bases and 6 bases, with 16 bases remaining between them. CDR1 is MGHRA and CDR2 is YSYEKL in the germline V gene. The CDR3 sequence is 15 residues long.

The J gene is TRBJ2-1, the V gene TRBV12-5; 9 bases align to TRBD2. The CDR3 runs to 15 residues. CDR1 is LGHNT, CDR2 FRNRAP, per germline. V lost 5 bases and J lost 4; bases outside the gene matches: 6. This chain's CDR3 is CASGLLAGGYNEQFF. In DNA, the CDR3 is TGTGCTAGTGGTCTCTTGGCGGGGGGGTACAATGAGCAGTTCTTC.

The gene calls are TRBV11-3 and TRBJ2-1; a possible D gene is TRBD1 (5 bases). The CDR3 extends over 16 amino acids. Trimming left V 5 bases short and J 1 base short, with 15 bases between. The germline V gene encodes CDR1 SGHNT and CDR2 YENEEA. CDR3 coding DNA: TGTGCCAGCAGCGCTCGGCAGGGATTTTCCTACAATGAGCAGTTCTTC. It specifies CASSARQGFSYNEQFF.

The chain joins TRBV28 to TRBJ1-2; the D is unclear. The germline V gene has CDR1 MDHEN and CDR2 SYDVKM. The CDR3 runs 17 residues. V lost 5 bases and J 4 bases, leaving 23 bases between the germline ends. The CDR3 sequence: CASSTLLLGRESYGYTF. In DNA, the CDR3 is TGTGCCAGCAGTACTCTCCTACTGGGGAGGGAATCCTATGGCTACACCTTC.